This T cell receptor (beta chain) was sequenced for a study of blood T cell repertoires in COVID-19. Background on the study: From T cells, B-cell-depleted T cells, or PBMCs came the material, which was cDNA or gDNA.

TCRdb's table, derived via immunoSEQ multiplex PCR, lists solely in-frame clones and lacks some. This table has around 100,000 clones, about 86% appearing once. Germline CDR1 SGDLS, CDR2 YYNGEE. CDR3 length: 17 amino acids. V was clipped by 4 bases and J by 5 bases; unmatched bases: 13. This TCR was sampled from a human donor in a cohort sampled during active COVID-19. V is TRBV9 and J is TRBJ2-1; 9 bases match TRBD1. The sample taken for sequencing was peripheral blood. This CDR3 reads CASSSIVRTGVNNEQFF. The CDR3 DNA sequence: TGTGCCAGCAGCTCAATCGTCCGGACAGGGGTGAACAATGAGCAGTTCTTC.